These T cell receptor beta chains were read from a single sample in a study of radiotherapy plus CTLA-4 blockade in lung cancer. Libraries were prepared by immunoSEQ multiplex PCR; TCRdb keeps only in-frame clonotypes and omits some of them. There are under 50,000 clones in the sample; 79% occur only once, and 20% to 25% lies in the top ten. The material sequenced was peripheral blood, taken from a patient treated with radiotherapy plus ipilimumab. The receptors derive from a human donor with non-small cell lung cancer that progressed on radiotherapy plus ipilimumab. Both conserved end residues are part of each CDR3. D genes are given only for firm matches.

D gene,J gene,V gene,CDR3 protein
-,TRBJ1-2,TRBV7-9,CASSPAGWSGYTF
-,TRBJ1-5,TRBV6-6,CASSYSYSPQPQHF
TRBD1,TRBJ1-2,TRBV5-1,CASSLGPGQGLINYGYTF
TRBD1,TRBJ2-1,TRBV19,CASSTVTGGEQFF
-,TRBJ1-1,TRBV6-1,CASFRVMNTEAFF
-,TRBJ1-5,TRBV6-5,CASSYSSGLDQPQHF
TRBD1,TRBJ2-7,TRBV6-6,CASRLDRGSSYEQYF
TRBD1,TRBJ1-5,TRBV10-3,CATSGQGDQPQHF
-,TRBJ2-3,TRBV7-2,CASSLEAGASTDTQYF
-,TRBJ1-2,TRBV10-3,CAISPSTVATERKGGYTF
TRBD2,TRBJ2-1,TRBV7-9,CASSLAGGNEQFF
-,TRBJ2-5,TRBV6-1,CASRGAALPTQYF
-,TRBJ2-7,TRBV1,CTSSQDSLNRVIYEQYF
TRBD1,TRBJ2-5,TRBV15,CATSSRQGQETQYF
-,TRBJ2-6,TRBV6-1,CASSEPTGSSGANVLTF
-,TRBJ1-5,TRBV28,CASSPGGRDSNQPQHF
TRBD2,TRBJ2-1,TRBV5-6,CASSSRTSGGAYNEQFF
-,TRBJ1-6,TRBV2,CASGLGGGDSPLHF
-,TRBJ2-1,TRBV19,CASSIPRGIYNEQFF
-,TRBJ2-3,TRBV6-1,CASRARSSTDTQYF
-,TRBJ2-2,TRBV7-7,CASSPDRNTGELFF
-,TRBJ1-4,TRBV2,CASTTSRATNEKLFF
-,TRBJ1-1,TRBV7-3,CASSTFPGDTEAFF
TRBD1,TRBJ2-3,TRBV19,CASSSGTGGVGTQYF
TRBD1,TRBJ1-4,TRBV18,CASSSGQGTTNEKLFF
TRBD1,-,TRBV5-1,CASSLAGTGIYEQYF
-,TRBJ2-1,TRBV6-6,CASSYPQGLHEQFF
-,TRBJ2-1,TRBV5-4,CASSSGLTVSYNEQFF
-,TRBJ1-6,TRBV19,CASRSGHRDSPLHF
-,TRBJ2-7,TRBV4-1,CASSQQRVRDHYEQYF